This T cell receptor beta chain was captured by sequencing in a study of shared clonotypes between healthy human individuals. General study points: The small donor group covered limited genetic and exposure diversity. Roughly 4.7% was the fraction of naive CD4 clonotypes found shared across several donors.

As to this clone: Its antigen remains unidentified.

Original processing notes: Junction-only immunoSEQ data arrived without quality scores, meaning filtering differed. TCRdb's copy holds only in-frame clones and misses some; the assay was immunoSEQ multiplex PCR. V and J calls and clone size follow that table, whereas D and trimming were derived from the DNA. This sample has some 2,400,000 clones, with about 94% found just once. The CDR3 loop spans 16 amino acids. The V gene's germline CDR1 is MNHEY and CDR2 SVGAGI. The V and J ends lost 0 bases and 4 bases, in that order; junction bases with no gene match: 6. Negatively enriched CD4+ T cells were divided by CD45RA into naive and memory.

The origin of this receptor is a man younger than 35 in good health. The sequencing input was naive CD4+ T cells sorted from blood. Subset indicated: CD45RA+ positively selected. This chain uses TRBV6-5 with TRBJ2-1; 7 bases map to TRBD2. CDR3 coding DNA: TGTGCCAGCAGTTACTCGAGCCTAGCGGTGTACAATGAGCAGTTCTTC. Translated, it gives CASSYSSLAVYNEQFF.